These 11 T cell receptor beta chains were all obtained from the same sample, sequenced in a study of vaccination and CD4 T cells after COVID-19. Treatment indicated: approximately nine-day PBMC culture with coronavirus spike peptide pools or control peptides (ViraFEST assay). No antigen is known for these receptors. CD4+ T cells that had been cultured provided DNA sequenced with the Oncomine TCR Beta short-read assay. TCRdb re-called the PCR reads with MiXCR, one entry per CDR3 protein. The data contain approximately 18,000 distinct CDR3 sequences, about 60% of them seen just once; the ten biggest clones take up 9.5% to 12%. The sample consisted of CD4+ T cells from blood, cultured in vitro. The receptors come from a human donor who had recovered from COVID-19.

V usage is TRBV19 and J usage is TRBJ1-5, with 9 bases matching TRBD1. The CDR3 covers 15 residues. Germline CDR1 reads LNHDA; CDR2 reads SQIVND (reference sequence). V lost 7 bases, J lost 1 base, and 5 bases stayed unmatched. The CDR3 loop reads CASTRTGASNQPQHF. The CDR3 DNA reads TGTGCCAGTACCCGGACAGGGGCGAGCAATCAGCCCCAGCATTTT.

The chain uses TRBV27 and TRBJ2-1; 8 bases align to TRBD2. This CDR3 contains 18 residues. V dropped 5 bases and J dropped 9; count of bases not matched to a gene: 21. The V gene's germline CDR1 is MNHEY and CDR2 SMNVEV (reference sequence). The CDR3 DNA follows: TGTGCCAGCAGTCTTGGCCCTTCCTGGGAGCGGGAGAAAGGTGAGCAGTTCTTC. As protein: CASSLGPSWEREKGEQFF.

There are a few counts of this clonotype. V is TRBV28 and J is TRBJ1-5, with TRBD1 matching over 7 bases. This CDR3 has 16 amino acids. With V trimmed by 2 bases and J by 4 bases, 8 bases remained unmatched. Germline CDR1 MDHEN, CDR2 SYDVKM. This CDR3 is CASSLQTGNTNQPQHF. In DNA, the CDR3 is TGTGCCAGCAGTTTACAGACAGGGAACACAAATCAGCCCCAGCATTTT.

The chain has TRBV2 and TRBJ1-2; D is unclear. The CDR3 is 14 residues long. Germline lookup yields CDR1 SNHLY and CDR2 FYNNEI. Trimming took 6 bases from V and 7 from J, leaving 18 bases between them. The CDR3 DNA is TGTGCCAGCAGCGTAGGACTTCACCCTTCTGGCTACACCTTC. Protein: CASSVGLHPSGYTF.

The rearrangement joins TRBV15 to TRBJ1-5; no reliable D call. Germline values: CDR1 LNHNV, CDR2 YYDKDF (reference sequence). Trimming took 3 bases from V and 1 from J, leaving 13 bases between them. The CDR3 covers 16 residues. DNA of the CDR3: TGTGCCACCAGCAGCAGGAGGCAGCGAAGCAATCAGCCCCAGCATTTT. It specifies CATSSRRQRSNQPQHF.

The chain couples TRBV20-1 to TRBJ1-1; TRBD1 might be the D (5 bases). Trimming left V 6 bases short and J 0 bases short, with 14 bases between. CDR1 is DFQATT and CDR2 is SNEGSKA in the germline V gene (reference sequence). The CDR3 is made up of 14 amino acids. CDR3 region: CSASGGGMNTEAFF. The CDR3 DNA sequence: TGCAGTGCATCCGGGGGTGGAATGAACACTGAAGCTTTCTTT.

The rearrangement uses TRBV24-1 and TRBJ1-4; D perhaps matches TRBD1 (5 bases). The CDR3 spans 14 residues. The germline gives CDR1 KGHDR, CDR2 SFDVKD. V shed 5 bases and J shed 8 bases, with 14 bases lying between them. CDR3 sequence reads: CATSAGYDGEKLFF. CDR3 coding DNA: TGTGCCACCAGTGCAGGGTACGACGGCGAAAAACTGTTTTTT.

This clonotype was found once. CDR3 amino acids: CSAIRSQKETQYF. The CDR3 region has the DNA TGCAGTGCAATAAGGTCCCAAAAAGAGACCCAGTACTTC. This sequence joins TRBV20-1 and TRBJ2-5; D gene ambiguous. The V end lost 6 bases, the J end lost 3 bases, and 14 bases lay between the germline ends. There are 13 residues in the CDR3. Germline lookup yields CDR1 DFQATT and CDR2 SNEGSKA (reference sequence).

The chain employs TRBV11-2 and TRBJ2-1; D is unresolved. CDR1 SGHAT and CDR2 FQNNGV come from the germline V gene. With 3 bases removed from V and 8 bases from J, the gap between germline ends came to 17 bases. The CDR3 is 15 residues long. The CDR3 is CASSLSTAAWDEQFF. The CDR3 DNA reads TGTGCCAGCAGCTTGTCCACCGCGGCGTGGGATGAGCAGTTCTTC. The full variable domain, its missing parts supplied by reference TRBV11-2 and TRBJ2-1, is EAGVAQSPRYKIIEKRQSVAFWCNPISGHATLYWYQQILGQGPKLLIQFQNNGVVDDSQLPKDRFSAERLKGVDSTLKIQPAKLEDSAVYLCASSLSTAAWDEQFFGPGTRLTVL.

This rearrangement joins TRBV6-2 or TRBV6-3 to TRBJ2-6; D not resolved. V lost 6 bases, J lost 0 bases, and 9 bases lay in between. Looked up from germline, CDR1 is MNHEY and CDR2 is SVGEGT. This CDR3 contains 15 residues. In nucleotides, the CDR3 is TGTGCCAGCAGCCTTCAGAGCTCTGGGGCCAACGTCCTGACTTTC. Translated: CASSLQSSGANVLTF.

This clonotype was counted between two and nine times. V is TRBV20-1 and J is TRBJ2-1, with 9 bases lining up with TRBD2. CDR1 and CDR2 (germline): DFQATT, SNEGSKA (reference sequence). There are 15 residues in the CDR3. V was clipped by 2 bases and J by 4 bases; unmatched bases: 6. CDR3 bases: TGCAGTGCTAGACGGAGGCTAGCGGGGTACAATGAGCAGTTCTTC. Protein product: CSARRRLAGYNEQFF.